This TCR beta chain originates from a study of Tregs in tolerant kidney transplant recipients. Study in general: Recipients received nonmyeloablative bone marrow transplants from related graft donors, with transient mixed chimerism.

As to this clone: The read terminates 3 residues ahead of where the CDR3 ends, so the germline J gene completes it.

Unstimulated Tregs (CD4+CD25+CD127-) and CD4+CD25- non-Tregs were sorted from PBMCs. Data came from immunoSEQ multiplex PCR; TCRdb stores just in-frame clones and leaves some out. Its listing shows fewer than 55,000 clones. CDR3 length equals 17 residues. The V gene end was trimmed by 1 base and the J gene end by 6 bases; junction bases not matched to a gene: 12. CDR1 is LNHDA and CDR2 is SQIVND in the germline V gene (reference sequence). The chain has TRBV19 and TRBJ1-1; TRBD1 matches 9 bases. This clonotype originated in a human donor who received a combined kidney and bone marrow transplant. Material: CD4+ T cells from blood, obtained before the transplant. The CDR3 bases that were read are TGTGCCAGTAGTATAGGGGAACAGGGGGCTGGGGTTCCTGAA. Encoded protein: CASSIGEQGAGVPE. The CDR3 in full is CASSIGEQGAGVPEAFF.